What follows are 22 T cell receptor beta chains derived from one specimen sequenced in a study of response to subunit inactivated influenza vaccine. TCRdb reprocessed the RT-PCR reads with MiXCR, giving one entry per CDR3 protein. In the table there are about 780,000 distinct CDR3 sequences, 15% to 20% of which are singletons. This sample comprised PBMCs from blood, obtained 4 to 6 days after vaccination. Every receptor here comes from a man aged 45-65 years who received an inactivated influenza vaccine.

This clonotype was detected only a few times. V usage is TRBV4-3 and J usage is TRBJ2-1, with 8 bases identical to TRBD2. The CDR3 extends over 16 amino acids. Germline V gene sequence: CDR1 LGHNA, CDR2 YSLEER. The ends lost 0 bases at V and 7 bases at J; junction bases unmatched: 8. The CDR3 bases are TGCGCCAGCAGCCAAGATGCGGGAGGCCGCTCGAATGAGCAGTTCTTC. This encodes CASSQDAGGRSNEQFF.

The rearrangement uses TRBV20-1 and TRBJ1-2; D unclear. Trimming cost V 2 bases and J 3 bases, with 13 bases left between them. CDR1 is DFQATT, CDR2 SNEGSKA, per germline (reference sequence). This CDR3 is built from 14 residues. The CDR3 coding sequence is TGCAGTGCTAGACTGGTCGCCGGGCACTATGGCTACACCTTC. The encoded protein is CSARLVAGHYGYTF.

This clonotype was observed a handful of times. V usage is TRBV10-3 and J usage is TRBJ2-3, with 8 bases that match TRBD2. The germline V gene encodes CDR1 ENHRY and CDR2 SYGVKD. V shed 4 bases and J 0 bases; nucleotides not matched to a gene: 9. This CDR3 has 17 residues. CDR3 region: CAISAQRGSSSTDTQYF. The CDR3 nucleotides are TGTGCCATCAGTGCCCAGCGGGGGTCCTCTAGCACAGATACGCAGTATTTT.

The CDR3 spells CASSPARDKSTEAFF. CDR3 DNA sequence: TGTGCCAGCAGTCCCGCTAGGGACAAGAGCACTGAAGCTTTCTTT. This chain connects TRBV28 to TRBJ1-1; a weak D match, TRBD1 (6 bases). Germline CDR1 and CDR2: MDHEN and SYDVKM. Trimming cost V 5 bases and J 4 bases, with 17 bases left between them. CDR3 length: 15 residues.

This clonotype was observed a handful of times. The rearrangement links TRBV5-4 to TRBJ2-5; TRBD2 is a possible D gene (5 bases). V was shortened by 0 bases and J by 5 bases, with 11 bases between the two germline ends. The germline V gene has CDR1 SGHNT and CDR2 YYREEE (reference sequence). CDR3 length: 14 amino acids. This CDR3 reads CASSLDLSEETQYF. The CDR3 DNA reads TGTGCCAGCAGCTTGGATCTTAGCGAGGAGACCCAGTACTTC.

This chain joins TRBV7-9 and TRBJ2-1, with 7 bases matching TRBD2. This CDR3 has 13 residues. The germline V gene has CDR1 SEHNR and CDR2 FQNEAQ (reference sequence). With V trimmed by 5 bases and J by 9 bases, 7 bases remained unmatched. Here the CDR3 DNA reads TGTGCCAGCAGCCTGGGGGGGTCGGGTGAGCAGTTCTTC. Its protein is CASSLGGSGEQFF.

The chain combines TRBV9 with TRBJ2-7; a weak D match, TRBD1 (6 bases). V was pared by 2 bases and J by 5 bases, with 17 bases between. The V gene's germline CDR1 is SGDLS and CDR2 YYNGEE. CDR3 length: 15 amino acids. The CDR3 nucleotides read TGTGCCAGCAGCGTTACGGGACACCCTAGGGACGAGCAGTACTTC. Encoded protein: CASSVTGHPRDEQYF.

The rearrangement joins TRBV28 to TRBJ2-3; 8 bases fit TRBD2. V shed 4 bases and J 0 bases; nucleotides not matched to a gene: 6. The CDR3 length is 16 residues. CDR1 and CDR2 (germline): MDHEN, SYDVKM. The CDR3 loop is CASSSLGLASTDTQYF. CDR3 coding DNA: TGTGCCAGCAGTTCCCTCGGACTAGCTAGCACAGATACGCAGTATTTT.

This clonotype appeared once. This chain uses TRBV7-8 with TRBJ2-4, with 8 nucleotides matching TRBD1. CDR1 is SGHVS and CDR2 is FQNEAQ in the germline V gene. The V segment lost 3 bases and the J segment 3 bases; nucleotides outside the gene matches: 7. CDR3 length: 16 residues. This CDR3 is CASSFDRGEGKNIQYF. Written as DNA, the CDR3 is TGTGCCAGCAGCTTCGACAGGGGCGAGGGCAAAAACATTCAGTACTTC.

In its sample, this clonotype was seen a few times. The chain combines TRBV7-3 with TRBJ2-1, with 8 nucleotides matching TRBD1. Germline CDR1 is SGHTA and CDR2 is FQGTGA. Trimming removed 6 bases from V and 6 bases from J; junction bases left unmatched: 10. The CDR3 has 15 amino acids. This chain's CDR3 is CASRIGQGNFNEQFF. The DNA for the CDR3 is TGTGCCAGCAGGATCGGACAGGGTAACTTCAATGAGCAGTTCTTC.

This clonotype was recorded a few times. V gene TRBV6-1 combines with J gene TRBJ2-3, with TRBD2 identical over 10 bases. Germline V lookup: CDR1 MNHNS, CDR2 SASEGT. This CDR3 is built from 17 residues. V lost 5 bases, J lost 0 bases, and 8 bases stayed unmatched. The DNA of the CDR3 is TGTGCCAGCAGTCAGGGACTAGCGTCTGCTAGCACAGATACGCAGTATTTT. Translating it yields CASSQGLASASTDTQYF.

This clonotype occurred a few times. The genes are TRBV7-2 and TRBJ2-1, with TRBD2 matching 11 bases. The CDR3 runs to 18 residues. Unmatched junction bases numbered 11, after V lost 0 bases and J lost 7 bases. The germline V gene has CDR1 SGHTA and CDR2 FQGNSA. CDR3 amino acids: CASSLAPRLAGSGNEQFF. In nucleotides, the CDR3 is TGTGCCAGCAGCTTAGCCCCTAGACTAGCGGGGTCCGGGAATGAGCAGTTCTTC.

This clonotype appeared a few times. The V gene is TRBV20-1, the J gene TRBJ1-1; 7 bases are a match to TRBD1. CDR3 length: 14 amino acids. V dropped 1 base and J dropped 6; count of bases not matched to a gene: 8. Germline-derived CDR1 and CDR2 are DFQATT and SNEGSKA (reference sequence). CDR3 sequence: CSARVWGDRAEAFF. The CDR3 coding sequence is TGCAGTGCTAGAGTTTGGGGTGACAGGGCTGAAGCTTTCTTT.

This clonotype was counted a few times. The chain recombines TRBV7-9 with TRBJ2-5; D is uncertain. The V gene's germline CDR1 is SEHNR and CDR2 FQNEAQ (reference sequence). This CDR3 has 15 amino acids. V lost 1 base to trimming and J lost 0 bases, with 9 bases between them. CDR3 protein: CASSLDGLYQETQYF. CDR3 sequence (DNA): TGTGCCAGCAGCTTAGACGGCCTGTACCAAGAGACCCAGTACTTC.

The sample holds a few counts of this clonotype. V usage is TRBV7-2 and J usage is TRBJ1-6; 8 bases agree with TRBD1. The CDR3 is 15 amino acids. V dropped 2 bases and J dropped 8; count of bases not matched to a gene: 5. CDR1 is SGHTA, CDR2 FQGNSA, per germline. CDR3 nucleotides: TGTGCCAGCAGCTTACTTCAGGGGGCGCATTCACCCCTCCACTTT. It is translated as CASSLLQGAHSPLHF.

The genes are TRBV28 and TRBJ1-6, with D unresolved. The V gene lost 1 base and the J gene lost 0 bases, with 10 bases spanning the gap. In germline, CDR1 is MDHEN, CDR2 SYDVKM. This CDR3 is built from 17 residues. CDR3 in amino acids: CASSLSVRSSYNSPLHF. DNA of the CDR3: TGTGCCAGCAGTTTATCGGTCAGGAGCTCCTATAATTCACCCCTCCACTTT.

This clonotype was recorded many times. J is TRBJ2-5 and V is TRBV29-1, with D maybe TRBD1 (6 bases). The CDR3 is made up of 11 amino acids. The germline V gene has CDR1 SQVTM and CDR2 ANQGSEA. The ends were cut back, 7 bases at V and 5 bases at J, with 11 bases in the middle. The CDR3 DNA follows: TGCAGCGGAGAAAGGGGGGAGACCCAGTACTTC. Protein sequence: CSGERGETQYF.

The chain combines TRBV7-2 with TRBJ1-2, with D perhaps matching TRBD1 (5 bases). The CDR3 spans 14 residues. V lost 3 bases, J lost 5 bases, and 13 bases lay in between. From germline, CDR1 is SGHTA and CDR2 FQGNSA. The CDR3 DNA reads as TGTGCCAGCAGCTTGGGCAGGGCAAGATATGGCTACACCTTC. This encodes CASSLGRARYGYTF.

This clonotype occurred a few times. This chain connects TRBV5-1 to TRBJ2-7; TRBD1 matches 9 bases. CDR3 length equals 17 residues. Germline V gene data show CDR1 as SGHRS and CDR2 as YFSETQ. Trimming removed 5 bases from V and 1 base from J; junction bases left unmatched: 13. The CDR3 is CASSQHGGGTGSYEQYF. For the CDR3, the DNA is TGCGCCAGCAGTCAGCACGGGGGCGGGACAGGGTCCTACGAGCAGTACTTC.

There are a few counts of this clonotype. The rearrangement links TRBV11-2 to TRBJ1-6, with D unresolved. This CDR3 comprises 13 residues. Trimming cost V 3 bases and J 9 bases, with 9 bases left between them. The V gene's germline CDR1 is SGHAT and CDR2 FQNNGV. The CDR3 here is CASSFETLSPLHF. The CDR3 region has the DNA TGTGCCAGCAGCTTTGAAACACTTTCACCCCTCCACTTT.

This clonotype was detected ten times or more. CDR3 residues: CASSLDMVSEAFF. For the CDR3, the DNA is TGTGCCAGCAGCTTAGATATGGTGTCGGAAGCTTTCTTT. The chain combines TRBV7-3 with TRBJ1-1; D call uncertain. Trimming left V 2 bases short and J 8 bases short, with 12 bases between. This CDR3 has 13 amino acids. Germline loops: CDR1 SGHTA, CDR2 FQGTGA.

This chain joins TRBV7-9 and TRBJ1-3; no firm D call. CDR1 is SEHNR, CDR2 FQNEAQ, per germline (reference sequence). The CDR3 covers 10 residues. Trimming pared 5 bases from V and 11 bases from J, leaving 7 bases between. CDR3 nucleotides: TGTGCCAGCAGCGGGGAGTCCATATATTTT. This gives the protein CASSGESIYF.